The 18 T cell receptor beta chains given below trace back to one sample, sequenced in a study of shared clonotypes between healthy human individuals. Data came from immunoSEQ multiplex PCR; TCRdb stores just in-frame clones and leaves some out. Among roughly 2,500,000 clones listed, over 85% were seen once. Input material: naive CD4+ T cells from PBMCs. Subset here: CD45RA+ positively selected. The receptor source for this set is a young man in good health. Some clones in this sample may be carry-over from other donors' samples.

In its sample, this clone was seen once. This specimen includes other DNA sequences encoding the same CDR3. In DNA form, the CDR3 reads TGTGCCAGTAGTACCGGACGTGGCAATCAGCCCCAGCATTTT. Translation gives CASSTGRGNQPQHF. The rearrangement links TRBV19 to TRBJ1-5; the D is unclear. With 4 bases removed from V and 2 bases from J, the gap between germline ends came to 9 bases. From germline, CDR1 is LNHDA and CDR2 SQIVND (reference sequence). CDR3 length: 14 residues.

CDR3 DNA: TGTGCCAGCAGTGCACTAGCGGGGGAATACACTTACTTC. Its protein is CASSALAGEYTYF. The chain links TRBV2 to TRBJ2-7, with TRBD2 matching over 11 bases. The CDR3 extends over 13 amino acids. Trimming at V came to 4 bases and at J to 13 bases, leaving 9 bases not matched to a gene. Germline V gene sequence: CDR1 SNHLY, CDR2 FYNNEI.

CDR3: CASSPTAGGDTEAFF. The CDR3 coding sequence is TGTGCCAGCTCACCGACGGCGGGTGGGGACACTGAAGCTTTCTTT. The rearrangement uses TRBV18 and TRBJ1-1; D gene ambiguous. V was trimmed by 3 bases and J by 3 bases, leaving 14 bases between them. The CDR3 sequence is 15 residues long. Germline CDR1 and CDR2: KGHSH and LQKENI.

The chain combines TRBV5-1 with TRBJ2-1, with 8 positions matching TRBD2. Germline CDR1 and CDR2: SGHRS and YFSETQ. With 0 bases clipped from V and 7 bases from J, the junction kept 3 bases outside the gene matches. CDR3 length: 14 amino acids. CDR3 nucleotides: TGCGCCAGCAGCTTGGCTGTAGCGGGGAATGAGCAGTTCTTC. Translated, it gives CASSLAVAGNEQFF.

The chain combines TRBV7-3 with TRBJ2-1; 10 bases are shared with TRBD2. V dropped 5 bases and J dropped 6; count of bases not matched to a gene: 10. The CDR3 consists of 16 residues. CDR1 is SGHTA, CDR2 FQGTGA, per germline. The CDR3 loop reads CASSLGEGLAVNEQFF. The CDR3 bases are TGTGCCAGCAGCCTAGGCGAAGGACTAGCGGTCAATGAGCAGTTCTTC.

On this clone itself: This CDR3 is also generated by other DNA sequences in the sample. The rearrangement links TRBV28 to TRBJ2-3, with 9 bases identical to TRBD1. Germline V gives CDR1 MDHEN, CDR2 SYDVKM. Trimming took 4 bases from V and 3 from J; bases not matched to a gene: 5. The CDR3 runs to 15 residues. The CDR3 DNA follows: TGTGCCAGCAGTTCGTGGACAGGGGCGACAGATACGCAGTATTTT. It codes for CASSSWTGATDTQYF.

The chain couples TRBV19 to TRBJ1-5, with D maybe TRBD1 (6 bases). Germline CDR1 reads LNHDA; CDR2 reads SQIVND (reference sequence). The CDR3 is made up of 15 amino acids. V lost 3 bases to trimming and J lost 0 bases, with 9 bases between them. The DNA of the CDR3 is TGTGCCAGTAGTATGAGGGGGTATAGCAATCAGCCCCAGCATTTT. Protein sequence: CASSMRGYSNQPQHF.

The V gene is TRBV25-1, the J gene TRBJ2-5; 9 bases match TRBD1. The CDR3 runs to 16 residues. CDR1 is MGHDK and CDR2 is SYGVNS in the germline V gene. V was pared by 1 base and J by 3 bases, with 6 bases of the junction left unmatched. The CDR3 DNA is TGTGCCAGCAGTGAATGGGACAGGGCGGTCGAAGAGACCCAGTACTTC. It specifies CASSEWDRAVEETQYF.

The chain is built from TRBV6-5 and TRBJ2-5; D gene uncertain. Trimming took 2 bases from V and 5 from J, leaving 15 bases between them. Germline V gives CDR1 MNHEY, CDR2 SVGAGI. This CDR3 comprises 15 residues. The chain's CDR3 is CASSYGVGRGETQYF. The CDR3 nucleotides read TGTGCCAGCAGTTACGGGGTAGGAAGAGGCGAGACCCAGTACTTC.

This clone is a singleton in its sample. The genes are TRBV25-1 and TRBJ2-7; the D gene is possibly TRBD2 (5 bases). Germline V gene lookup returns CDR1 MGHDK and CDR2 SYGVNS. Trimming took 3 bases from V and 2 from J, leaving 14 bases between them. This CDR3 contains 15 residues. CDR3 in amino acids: CASSDERRPPYEQYF. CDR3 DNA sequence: TGTGCCAGCAGTGATGAGCGGAGACCTCCCTACGAGCAGTACTTC.

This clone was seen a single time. The CDR3 DNA follows: TGTGCCAGCAGCGTCTCGGCCCAAGTGGAGACCCAGTACTTC. This gives the protein CASSVSAQVETQYF. J is TRBJ2-5 and V is TRBV9, with D unclear. This CDR3 is 14 amino acids long. From germline, CDR1 is SGDLS and CDR2 YYNGEE. Trimming shortened V by 2 bases and J by 5 bases, and 13 bases separated the two germline ends.

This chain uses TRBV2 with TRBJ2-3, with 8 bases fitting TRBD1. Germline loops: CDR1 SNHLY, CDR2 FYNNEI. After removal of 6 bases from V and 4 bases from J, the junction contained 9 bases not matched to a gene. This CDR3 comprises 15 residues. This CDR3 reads CASSEQTGAADTQYF. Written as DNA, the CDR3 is TGTGCCAGCAGCGAGCAGACAGGGGCTGCAGATACGCAGTATTTT.

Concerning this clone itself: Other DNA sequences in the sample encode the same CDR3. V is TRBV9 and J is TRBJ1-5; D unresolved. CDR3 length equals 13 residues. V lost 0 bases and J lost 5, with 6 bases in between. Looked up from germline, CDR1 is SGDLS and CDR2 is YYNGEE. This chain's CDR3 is CASSVGADQPQHF. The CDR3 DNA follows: TGTGCCAGCAGCGTAGGTGCGGATCAGCCCCAGCATTTT. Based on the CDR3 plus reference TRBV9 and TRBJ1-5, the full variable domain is DSGVTQTPKHLITATGQRVTLRCSPRSGDLSVYWYQQSLDQGLQFLIQYYNGEERAKGNILERFSAQQFPDLHSELNLSSLELGDSALYFCASSVGADQPQHFGDGTRLSIL.

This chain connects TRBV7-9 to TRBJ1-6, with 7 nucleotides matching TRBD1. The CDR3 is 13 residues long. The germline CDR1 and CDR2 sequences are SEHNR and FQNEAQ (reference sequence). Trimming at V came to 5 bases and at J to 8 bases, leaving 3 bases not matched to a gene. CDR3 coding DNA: TGTGCCAGCAGCCTAGGACAGGATTCACCCCTCCACTTT. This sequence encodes CASSLGQDSPLHF.

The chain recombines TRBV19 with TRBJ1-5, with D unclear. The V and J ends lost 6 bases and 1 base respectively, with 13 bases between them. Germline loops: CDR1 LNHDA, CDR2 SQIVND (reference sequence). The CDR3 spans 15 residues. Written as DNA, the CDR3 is TGTGCCAGTAGCATTGCGGGTGTGAGCAATCAGCCCCAGCATTTT. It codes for CASSIAGVSNQPQHF.

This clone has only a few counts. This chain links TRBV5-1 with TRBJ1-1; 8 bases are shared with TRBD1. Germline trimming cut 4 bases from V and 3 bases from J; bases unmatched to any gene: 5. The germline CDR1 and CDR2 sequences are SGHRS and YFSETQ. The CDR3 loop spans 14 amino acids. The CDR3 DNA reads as TGCGCCAGCAGCGGCGGACAGGGCGACACTGAAGCTTTCTTT. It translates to CASSGGQGDTEAFF.

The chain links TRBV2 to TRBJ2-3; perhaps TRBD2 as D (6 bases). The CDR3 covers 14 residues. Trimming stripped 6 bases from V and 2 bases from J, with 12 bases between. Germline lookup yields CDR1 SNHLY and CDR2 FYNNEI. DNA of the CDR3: TGTGCCAGCAGACTCAGCGGGTCCACAGATACGCAGTATTTT. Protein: CASRLSGSTDTQYF.

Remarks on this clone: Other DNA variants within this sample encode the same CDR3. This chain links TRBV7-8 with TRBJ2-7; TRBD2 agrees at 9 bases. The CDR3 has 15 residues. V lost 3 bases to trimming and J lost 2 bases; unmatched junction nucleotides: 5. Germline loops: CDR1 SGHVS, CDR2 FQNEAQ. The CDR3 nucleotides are TGTGCCAGCAGCTTGAGGCTAGCGGGACCCTACGAGCAGTACTTC. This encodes CASSLRLAGPYEQYF.